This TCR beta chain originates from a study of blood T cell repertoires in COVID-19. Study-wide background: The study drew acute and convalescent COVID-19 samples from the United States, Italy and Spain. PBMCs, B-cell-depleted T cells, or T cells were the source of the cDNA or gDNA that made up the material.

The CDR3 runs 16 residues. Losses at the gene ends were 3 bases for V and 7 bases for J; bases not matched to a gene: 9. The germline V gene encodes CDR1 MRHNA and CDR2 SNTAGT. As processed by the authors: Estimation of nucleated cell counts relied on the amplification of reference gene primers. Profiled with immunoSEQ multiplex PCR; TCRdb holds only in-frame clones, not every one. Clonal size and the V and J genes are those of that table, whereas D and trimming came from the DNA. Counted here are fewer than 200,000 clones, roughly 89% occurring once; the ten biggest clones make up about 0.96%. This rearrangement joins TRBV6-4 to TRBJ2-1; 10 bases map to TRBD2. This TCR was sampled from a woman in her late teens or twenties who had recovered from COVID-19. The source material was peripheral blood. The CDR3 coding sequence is TGTGCCAGCAGTGAAGAAGCGGGAGGGCCGGGGAATGAGCAGTTCTTC. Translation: CASSEEAGGPGNEQFF.